What follows describes a single TCR beta chain. One base away lies a much larger clone, so this may be a sequencing read error. These data belong to a study of kidney transplant recipient with SARS-CoV-2 infection. Germline V gene data show CDR1 as SGHNT and CDR2 as YYREEE (reference sequence). The CDR3 runs 14 residues. TCRdb analysed the reads with MiXCR anew, one entry per CDR3 protein. This sample yields approximately 240,000 distinct CDR3 sequences, of which 29% are seen a single time; 7% to 8% belongs to the top ten. This sample comprised a blood sample, obtained at baseline and around day 120 from a kidney transplant recipient. The clonotype comes from a male patient aged 25-45 years who had COVID-19 and was a kidney transplant recipient. The graft donor may have given rise to some T cells. The chain links TRBV5-4 to TRBJ1-4; 10 bases are a match to TRBD1. CDR3 sequence (DNA): TGTGCCGGCAGCTTGGACAGGGGGAATGAAAAACTGTTTTTT. Its translation is CAGSLDRGNEKLFF.